This entry concerns a single TCR beta chain. Its antigen is unknown. These data originate in a study of T cell responses to AZD1222 COVID-19 vaccine. Study-wide results and caveats: Females outnumbered males among donors, who were mostly white British; clonal diversity was possibly underestimated.

The repertoire was sequenced with immunoSEQ multiplex PCR; TCRdb's copy has only in-frame clones and lacks some. The sample holds 150,000 to 200,000 clones, around 87% seen once. The germline CDR1 and CDR2 sequences are MNHEY and SVGAGI. V shed 4 bases, J shed 4 bases, and the junction held 6 bases outside the gene matches. CDR3 length: 16 amino acids. The sequence derives from an adult in good health. Sequenced here: peripheral blood, sampled on day 0 of MenACWY control vaccination. The chain couples TRBV6-5 to TRBJ2-3; 12 bases map to TRBD1. The CDR3 sequence: CASSSGTGGIADTQYF. CDR3 coding DNA: TGTGCCAGCAGTTCCGGGACAGGGGGCATCGCAGATACGCAGTATTTT.